These 7 T cell receptor beta chains were sequenced from one sample in a study of T-cell reconstitution after alpha-beta-depleted transplantation in children. Preparation of the TCRbeta library used unique molecular identifiers. MiXCR, run by TCRdb on the PCR reads, gives a single entry per CDR3 protein. The sample has about 98,000 distinct CDR3 sequences, about 6.8% seen once; the top ten hold around 15%. The specimen comprised PBMCs, sampled before TCRalphabeta/CD19-depleted stem cell transplant. These receptors originate from a boy between 2 and 10 years old with acute lymphoblastic leukemia, due to receive a stem cell transplant.

In its sample, this clonotype was seen a few times. J is TRBJ2-7 and V is TRBV20-1; D not certain. The germline V gene has CDR1 DFQATT and CDR2 SNEGSKA (reference sequence). The germline V and J ends were trimmed by 6 bases and 5 bases, with 17 bases remaining between them. The CDR3 is 13 amino acids. The CDR3 loop is CSAPALGGNEQYF. CDR3 bases: TGCAGTGCCCCGGCCCTGGGCGGTAACGAGCAGTACTTC.

This chain connects TRBV25-1 to TRBJ1-6, with D uncertain. The CDR3 covers 13 residues. Trimming took 2 bases from V and 8 from J, leaving 7 bases between them. Germline V lookup: CDR1 MGHDK, CDR2 SYGVNS. The CDR3 loop is CASSEEGYSPLHF. CDR3 in DNA: TGTGCCAGCAGTGAAGAGGGTTATTCACCCCTCCACTTT.

This clonotype was picked up a small number of times. The V call is TRBV10-3, the J call TRBJ1-5; D gene ambiguous. Germline V gene sequence: CDR1 ENHRY, CDR2 SYGVKD. This CDR3 is 16 amino acids long. V lost 3 bases, J lost 5 bases, and 17 bases lay in between. The CDR3 DNA reads TGTGCCATCAGTGAATCTGTGAACGGACCGGATCAGCCCCAGCATTTT. As protein: CAISESVNGPDQPQHF.

To note about this clonotype: Possible read error: a much larger clone is one base away. This CDR3 fails to terminate in the conserved phenylalanine or tryptophan, so it likely reflects a read error. The chain is built from TRBV4-3 and TRBJ2-7; no clear D. The germline V gene has CDR1 LGHNA and CDR2 YSLEER. V lost 5 bases to trimming and J lost 1 base, with 9 bases between them. The CDR3 spans 13 residues. In DNA form, the CDR3 reads TGCGCCAGCAGCAGTTCGCTTTCCTACGAGCAGTACTAC. Its protein is CASSSSLSYEQYY.

The genes are TRBV6-2 or TRBV6-3 and TRBJ1-6; D is perhaps TRBD1 (5 bases). Germline V gene data show CDR1 as MNHEY and CDR2 as SVGEGT. Trimming stripped 0 bases from V and 7 bases from J, with 10 bases between. This CDR3 comprises 15 residues. This chain's CDR3 is CASSYSAEGNSPLHF. The CDR3 nucleotides are TGTGCCAGCAGTTACTCGGCGGAGGGGAATTCACCCCTCCACTTT.

This clonotype was seen only a few times. The chain links TRBV5-1 to TRBJ2-5; a weak D match, TRBD1 (6 bases). Trimming pared 0 bases from V and 3 bases from J, leaving 9 bases between. This CDR3 has 14 residues. Germline V gene lookup returns CDR1 SGHRS and CDR2 YFSETQ. The CDR3 DNA reads TGCGCCAGCAGCTTGGTTTCAGGGGAAGAGACCCAGTACTTC. Amino acid sequence: CASSLVSGEETQYF. The full variable domain, with the rest looked up from reference TRBV5-1 and TRBJ2-5, is KAGVTQTPRYLIKTRGQQVTLSCSPISGHRSVSWYQQTPGQGLQFLFEYFSETQRNKGNFPGRFSGRQFSNSRSEMNVSTLELGDSALYLCASSLVSGEETQYFGPGTRLLVL.

This clonotype was seen many times. The chain is built from TRBV7-2 and TRBJ1-4, with a possible D match to TRBD1 (5 bases). The CDR3 has 14 residues. CDR1 is SGHTA and CDR2 is FQGNSA in the germline V gene. Deletions cut 2 bases from V and 9 bases from J, with 13 bases between. CDR3 sequence: CASSLRWGSKKLFF. The CDR3 bases are TGTGCCAGCAGCTTACGATGGGGCAGTAAAAAACTGTTTTTT. Full variable domain (rest looked up from reference TRBV7-2 and TRBJ1-4): GAGVSQSPSNKVTEKGKDVELRCDPISGHTALYWYRQSLGQGLEFLIYFQGNSAPDKSGLPSDRFSAERTGGSVSTLTIQRTQQEDSAVYLCASSLRWGSKKLFFGSGTQLSVL.